Described below is a single TCR beta chain sequence and its context. Its target is unknown. The CDR3 totals 14 residues. In germline, CDR1 is GTSNPN, CDR2 SVGIG (reference sequence). Trimming cost V 5 bases and J 4 bases, with 15 bases left between them. This sample was taken from a study of T cell responses to AZD1222 COVID-19 vaccine. General study findings and limits: The breadth and depth of Spike-specific TCRs increased once two AZD1222 doses had been given. CD4 TCRs covered the whole spike, strongest at regions 160-218 and 743-854. Within unmutated variant regions lay the reported targets of nearly half of spike-specific TCRs. Possibly, clonal diversity was underestimated; donors were largely white British and included more females.

Libraries were prepared by immunoSEQ multiplex PCR; TCRdb keeps only in-frame clonotypes and omits some of them. The data hold under 85,000 clones, with 70% to 90% observed a single time. The sequence was collected from an adult in good health. V and J are TRBV30 and TRBJ2-1; D might be TRBD2 (6 bases). Material: peripheral blood, obtained on day 0 of MenACWY control vaccination. This CDR3 is CAWVPGDPYNEQFF. The CDR3 DNA reads TGTGCCTGGGTACCGGGGGATCCTTACAATGAGCAGTTCTTC.